The next 2 T cell receptor beta chains were all read from a single sample in a study of Ad26.COV2.S vaccination and SARS-CoV-2 variants. Produced via immunoSEQ multiplex PCR; TCRdb's table is partial and in-frame only. The repertoire holds 350,000 to 450,000 clones, around 92% seen once, with over 1.5% in the top ten. Treatment reported: 15 to 20 received Ad26.COV2.S at low or high dose, single or two shots; 5 received placebo; per-sample allocation not given. The samples date from day 63 after the first vaccine or placebo injection. This sample comprised peripheral blood, obtained in a trial of Ad26.COV2.S vaccine versus placebo. These receptors were collected from a person aged 18-65 years who received the Ad26.COV2.S COVID-19 vaccine or a placebo.

The chain links TRBV6-2 or TRBV6-3 to TRBJ1-2; 8 bases match TRBD1. Per germline, CDR1 MNHEY and CDR2 SVGEGT. The CDR3 extends over 16 amino acids. J was trimmed by 6 bases and V by 0 bases; bases with no gene match: 9. For the CDR3, the DNA is TGTGCCAGCAGTTACTCATTACGACAGGGGATGGATGGCTACACCTTC. Translating gives CASSYSLRQGMDGYTF.

The genes are TRBV5-1 and TRBJ2-1; 7 bases match TRBD1. The CDR3 consists of 15 residues. From germline, CDR1 is SGHRS and CDR2 YFSETQ. V lost 4 bases to trimming and J lost 0 bases; unmatched junction nucleotides: 4. The CDR3, as DNA: TGCGCCAGCAGCGACAGGGATAGCTCCTACAATGAGCAGTTCTTC. Translated, it gives CASSDRDSSYNEQFF.